Given below is one TCR beta chain in context. These data belong to a study of blood T cell repertoires in COVID-19. On the study more broadly: T cells, B-cell-depleted T cells, or PBMCs supplied cDNA or gDNA.

Study processing details: Counts of nucleated cells, estimated from reference gene primer amplification, were obtained. Libraries were prepared by immunoSEQ multiplex PCR; TCRdb keeps only in-frame clonotypes and omits some of them. That table furnishes V, J and clone size, whereas the DNA furnished D and trimming. The sample lists around 64,000 clones, roughly 93% occurring once. The sample was peripheral blood. This TCR was recovered from a human donor in a cohort sampled during active COVID-19.

CDR3 in DNA: TGTGCCAGCAGCTTGGTCGGGGGGCCCTACGAGCAGTACTTC. Amino acid sequence: CASSLVGGPYEQYF. This rearrangement joins TRBV5-5 to TRBJ2-7; weak D call: TRBD2 (7 bases). This CDR3 spans 14 amino acids. V was trimmed by 0 bases and J by 2 bases, leaving 9 bases between them. Germline V gene data show CDR1 as SGHKS and CDR2 as YYEKEE (reference sequence).